The rows below give T cell receptor beta chains drawn from one sample of a study of cytomegalovirus exposure and HLA in healthy donors. This table comes from immunoSEQ multiplex PCR, and its TCRdb copy is limited to in-frame clones, with some not included. This table has roughly 180,000 clones, less than 85% appearing once. Specimen: PBMCs. These receptors all stem from a male donor in good health and CMV-seronegative. Each CDR3 is given with its conserved first and last residue. A D gene is named only where the DNA matches it firmly. Size values are once, few and many counts, or a class for expanded clones, and some rows have none.

j_call | v_call | d_call | clone_size | cdr3_aa | cdr3_nt
TRBJ1-2 | TRBV7-2 | TRBD1 | - | CASSTTLTGGAANYGYTF | TGTGCCAGCAGCACGACTCTTACAGGGGGCGCAGCTAACTATGGCTACACCTTC
TRBJ2-2 | TRBV4-2 | TRBD1 | - | CASSLRTGNTGELFF | TGTGCCAGCAGCCTCAGGACAGGGAACACCGGGGAGCTGTTTTTT
TRBJ2-3 | TRBV27 | TRBD2 | - | CASRRRTSGHTDTQYF | TGTGCCAGCAGACGACGGACTAGCGGTCACACAGATACGCAGTATTTT
TRBJ2-1 | TRBV6-6 | TRBD1 | - | CASIDYRGPYNEQFF | TGTGCCAGCATCGACTACAGGGGCCCGTACAATGAGCAGTTCTTC
TRBJ2-7 | TRBV10-2 | TRBD2 | few | CASSEFSSGATYEQYF | TGCGCCAGCAGTGAGTTTTCTAGCGGGGCGACCTACGAGCAGTACTTC
TRBJ2-7 | TRBV10-3 | - | once | CAISAGRASYEQYF | TGTGCCATCAGTGCAGGCAGAGCCTCCTACGAGCAGTACTTC
TRBJ2-5 | TRBV30 | - | - | CAWSVGGARLLETQYF | TGTGCCTGGAGCGTGGGGGGGGCAAGGTTGTTGGAGACCCAGTACTTC
TRBJ2-2 | TRBV6-1 | TRBD2 | - | CASSGRGLAGNTGELFF | TGTGCCAGCAGTGGTCGGGGTCTAGCGGGAAATACCGGGGAGCTGTTTTTT
TRBJ2-2 | TRBV11-3 | - | - | CASSLVNTGELFF | TGTGCCAGCAGCTTAGTAAACACCGGGGAGCTGTTTTTT
TRBJ2-5 | TRBV15 | - | - | CATSIRRDTRETQYF | TGTGCCACCAGCATACGCCGGGACACAAGGGAGACCCAGTACTTC
TRBJ1-5 | TRBV19 | - | once | CASKGGEGYSNQPQHF | TGTGCCAGTAAGGGTGGGGAGGGATATAGCAATCAGCCCCAGCATTTT